The following is a T cell receptor beta chain sequence with its context. What it binds is not known. Trimming left V 3 bases short and J 6 bases short, with 6 bases between. This CDR3 is 11 amino acids long. The germline V gene has CDR1 MDHEN and CDR2 SYDVKM. This sample is drawn from a study of T cells in localized non-small cell lung cancer. The study's findings and limits: Paired adjacent lung recovered a median around 59 of the top 100 tumor clones. The greatest T cell clonality was found in uninvolved adjacent lung (higher than in tumor). Sequence data derive from only one tumor region, so heterogeneity remains possible.

Repertoires were generated with immunoSEQ multiplex PCR, while TCRdb's copy carries only in-frame clones and drops some. Of nearly 25,000 clones in the sample, approximately 90% were seen once. The source of this sequence is a woman aged 35-75 years with stage I lung adenocarcinoma. The V and J genes are TRBV28 and TRBJ2-7; D is undetermined. The source was peripheral blood, collected before any cancer treatment. Written as DNA, the CDR3 is TGTGCCAGCAGTTTTAATCGCGAGCAGTACTTC. Encoded protein: CASSFNREQYF. The variable domain in full, with the rest retrieved from reference TRBV28 and TRBJ2-7, is DVKVTQSSRYLVKRTGEKVFLECVQDMDHENMFWYRQDPGLGLRLIYFSYDVKMKEKGDIPEGYSVSREKKERFSLILESASTNQTSMYLCASSFNREQYFGPGTRLTVT.